The 27 T cell receptor beta chains below come from one sample, sequenced in a study of patients and donors after allogeneic stem cell transplantation. A single record per CDR3 protein comes from TCRdb applying MiXCR to the RT-PCR reads. The table has fewer than 200,000 distinct CDR3 sequences, roughly 30% seen once; the top ten hold approximately 3.5%. The sequenced material came from blood, either unsorted or a sorted T cell fraction (not recorded which). Receptors were obtained from a human donor who was either an allogeneic HSCT recipient or a stem cell or donor lymphocyte infusion donor (not recorded which). It is not recorded whose cells these are; they may come from a transplant donor.

The CDR3 reads CASSVRSGGVNEQFF. The CDR3 coding sequence is TGTGCCAGCAGCGTAAGGTCGGGCGGGGTCAATGAGCAGTTCTTC. V usage is TRBV9 and J usage is TRBJ2-1; maybe TRBD2 (6 bases). Trimming pared 1 base from V and 6 bases from J, leaving 14 bases between. The CDR3 is made up of 15 amino acids. Looked up from germline, CDR1 is SGDLS and CDR2 is YYNGEE.

This chain uses TRBV7-2 with TRBJ1-2; D remains unclear. This CDR3 spans 12 amino acids. Germline CDR1 is SGHTA and CDR2 is FQGNSA. V was clipped by 1 base and J by 8 bases, with 8 bases between them. The CDR3 DNA reads as TGTGCCAGCAGCTTAGAGGGCTGGGGCTACACCTTC. Translation gives CASSLEGWGYTF.

The chain couples TRBV20-1 to TRBJ2-7; D may match TRBD1 or TRBD2 (5 bases each). The CDR3 totals 16 residues. Trimming cost V 0 bases and J 0 bases, with 15 bases left between them. Looked up from germline, CDR1 is DFQATT and CDR2 is SNEGSKA (reference sequence). This CDR3 is CSARDREGFISYEQYF. CDR3 coding DNA: TGCAGTGCTAGAGATCGCGAGGGGTTCATCTCCTACGAGCAGTACTTC.

The chain couples TRBV6-2 or TRBV6-3 to TRBJ1-1; D call uncertain. V gave up 2 bases and J gave up 1 base, with 8 bases separating them. The V gene's germline CDR1 is MNHEY and CDR2 SVGEGT. The CDR3 runs to 14 residues. The CDR3 is CASSYARKNTEAFF. DNA of the CDR3: TGTGCCAGCAGTTACGCGCGCAAGAACACTGAAGCTTTCTTT.

The rearrangement joins TRBV7-8 to TRBJ2-1; 13 positions match TRBD2. The V and J ends lost 6 bases and 8 bases, in that order; junction bases with no gene match: 7. The germline CDR1 and CDR2 sequences are SGHVS and FQNEAQ. The CDR3 sequence is 15 residues long. The CDR3 reads CASRVGTSGIYEQFF. The CDR3, as DNA: TGTGCCAGCAGAGTTGGGACTAGCGGGATCTATGAGCAGTTCTTC.

This clonotype showed up just a few times. The chain is built from TRBV7-6 and TRBJ1-1, with D possibly being TRBD1 (6 bases). Trimming took 1 base from V and 8 from J, leaving 17 bases between them. Germline V gene lookup returns CDR1 SGHVS and CDR2 FNYEAQ. The CDR3 runs to 15 residues. The CDR3 reads CASSLVADWTEEAFF. CDR3 DNA: TGTGCCAGCAGCTTAGTCGCCGACTGGACAGAAGAAGCTTTCTTT. Looking up the rest from reference TRBV7-6 and TRBJ1-1 gives the full variable domain: GAGVSQSPRYKVTKRGQDVALRCDPISGHVSLYWYRQALGQGPEFLTYFNYEAQQDKSGLPNDRFSAERPEGSISTLTIQRTEQRDSAMYRCASSLVADWTEEAFFGQGTRLTVV.

V and J are TRBV6-2 or TRBV6-3 and TRBJ2-2; 7 positions agree with TRBD1. The CDR3 sequence is 14 residues long. Germline V lookup: CDR1 MNHEY, CDR2 SVGEGT. The J segment lost 0 bases and the V segment lost 8 bases, leaving 3 bases of the junction unmatched. DNA of the CDR3: TGTGCCAGCCGGACAGGCACGAACACCGGGGAGCTGTTTTTT. Translating gives CASRTGTNTGELFF.

The sample holds a few counts of this clonotype. The chain combines TRBV15 with TRBJ1-3; D gene uncertain. Trimming cost V 0 bases and J 2 bases, with 8 bases left between them. The V gene's germline CDR1 is LNHNV and CDR2 YYDKDF (reference sequence). The CDR3 is 15 amino acids. In DNA form, the CDR3 reads TGTGCCACCAGCAGAGATGGTACTACTGGAAACACCATATATTTT. It codes for CATSRDGTTGNTIYF.

This chain connects TRBV27 to TRBJ2-1; D call uncertain. Germline V gene lookup returns CDR1 MNHEY and CDR2 SMNVEV (reference sequence). The length of the CDR3 is 15 residues. The V gene lost 8 bases and the J gene lost 0 bases, with 14 bases spanning the gap. The CDR3 DNA follows: TGTGCCAGCTCCGCCGGTCCGAGCTCCTACAATGAGCAGTTCTTC. Translating it yields CASSAGPSSYNEQFF.

The V and J genes are TRBV10-3 and TRBJ1-1; D is unresolved. CDR3 length: 15 residues. Deletions cut 3 bases from V and 0 bases from J, with 11 bases between. Germline-derived CDR1 and CDR2 are ENHRY and SYGVKD. Here the CDR3 reads CAISDDTRMNTEAFF. In DNA form, the CDR3 reads TGTGCCATCAGTGACGACACTCGTATGAACACTGAAGCTTTCTTT.

This chain connects TRBV7-9 to TRBJ2-7, with 8 positions matching TRBD1. This CDR3 is built from 16 residues. The V segment lost 1 base and the J segment 2 bases; nucleotides outside the gene matches: 7. Germline assignment: CDR1 SEHNR and CDR2 FQNEAQ (reference sequence). CDR3 DNA sequence: TGTGCCAGCAGCTTAGTTTCGGACAGGGCAACCTACGAGCAGTACTTC. Amino acids: CASSLVSDRATYEQYF.

V usage is TRBV20-1 and J usage is TRBJ2-7; TRBD2 matches 11 bases. CDR3 length: 14 amino acids. Germline V gene sequence: CDR1 DFQATT, CDR2 SNEGSKA (reference sequence). The J segment lost 2 bases and the V segment lost 1 base, leaving 1 base of the junction unmatched. CDR3 bases: TGCAGTGCTAGAGTAGCGGGAGGGGCCTACGAGCAGTACTTC. Its translation is CSARVAGGAYEQYF.

This chain connects TRBV18 to TRBJ1-1, with D unclear. The V gene lost 6 bases and the J gene lost 0 bases, with 11 bases spanning the gap. Germline V lookup: CDR1 KGHSH, CDR2 LQKENI. The CDR3 covers 14 residues. CDR3 region: CASSVRHLNTEAFF. The DNA for the CDR3 is TGTGCCAGCTCCGTACGGCACCTGAACACTGAAGCTTTCTTT.

J is TRBJ2-7 and V is TRBV19, with TRBD2 matching over 8 bases. The CDR3 has 15 amino acids. Germline CDR1 is LNHDA and CDR2 is SQIVND (reference sequence). The V gene end was trimmed by 3 bases and the J gene end by 3 bases; junction bases not matched to a gene: 7. The CDR3 DNA follows: TGTGCCAGTAGTATTGCGGGAGGCACCGTCTACGAGCAGTACTTC. This encodes CASSIAGGTVYEQYF.

The J gene is TRBJ1-5, the V gene TRBV28; D is unclear. Germline CDR1 is MDHEN and CDR2 is SYDVKM. This CDR3 region has 13 residues. Trimming stripped 3 bases from V and 4 bases from J, with 7 bases between. CDR3 DNA sequence: TGTGCCAGCAGTTTCCGTCCTAATCAGCCCCAGCATTTT. Translated, it gives CASSFRPNQPQHF.

There are many counts of this clonotype. The chain has TRBV20-1 and TRBJ2-1, with a possible D match to TRBD2 (5 bases). V was trimmed by 3 bases and J by 5 bases, leaving 14 bases between them. From germline, CDR1 is DFQATT and CDR2 SNEGSKA (reference sequence). This CDR3 spans 14 amino acids. CDR3 amino acids: CSARDWPKHNEQFF. CDR3 nucleotide sequence: TGCAGTGCTAGGGACTGGCCAAAGCACAATGAGCAGTTCTTC.

Remarks on this clonotype: The junction shows a germline mismatch at one end, possibly a read error. The rearrangement links TRBV5-1 to TRBJ2-1; D is ambiguous. This CDR3 is built from 15 residues. Germline values: CDR1 SGHRS, CDR2 YFSETQ. The CDR3 nucleotides are TGCGCCAGCAGCTTGGAATCACGAAGCTACGATGAGCAGTTCTTC. This gives the protein CASSLESRSYDEQFF.

V is TRBV12-3 or TRBV12-4 and J is TRBJ2-5; no definite D call. V lost 4 bases to trimming and J lost 4 bases, with 13 bases between them. This CDR3 spans 14 amino acids. CDR3 sequence (DNA): TGTGCCAGCAGTTCTGCCCCGGGCCCAGAGACCCAGTACTTC. Residues: CASSSAPGPETQYF.

This clonotype was seen a handful of times. This chain uses TRBV20-1 with TRBJ2-1; 8 positions agree with TRBD2. Germline loops: CDR1 DFQATT, CDR2 SNEGSKA (reference sequence). Unmatched junction bases numbered 15, after V lost 6 bases and J lost 14 bases. The CDR3 runs to 13 residues. CDR3 nucleotide sequence: TGCAGTGCCCACTGGAACCGGGAGGGGGGAAAGTTCTTC. Translation: CSAHWNREGGKFF.

A few counts support this clonotype. Sequence at one end of the junction differs from germline and may be a read error. This chain joins TRBV6-1 and TRBJ1-1; D remains ambiguous. Germline CDR1 MNHNS, CDR2 SASEGT. CDR3 size: 15 residues. The CDR3 nucleotides are TGTGCCAGCAGTGAACCGGCCGGTTCGAACATTGAAGCTTTCTTT. It translates to CASSEPAGSNIEAFF.

This clonotype was detected many times. This sequence joins TRBV20-1 and TRBJ2-3; the match to TRBD2 covers 8 bases. The CDR3 consists of 15 residues. Germline CDR1 reads DFQATT; CDR2 reads SNEGSKA (reference sequence). Trimming removed 5 bases from V and 3 bases from J; junction bases left unmatched: 10. CDR3 sequence (DNA): TGCAGTGCTGATGGGGTAGCGGGGAAGACAGATACGCAGTATTTT. Translating it yields CSADGVAGKTDTQYF.

V gene TRBV18 combines with J gene TRBJ2-2, with 10 positions matching TRBD1. V lost 2 bases, J lost 4 bases, and 1 base stayed unmatched. The germline CDR1 and CDR2 sequences are KGHSH and LQKENI. The CDR3 consists of 15 residues. The DNA of the CDR3 is TGTGCCAGCTCACCAGGGGACAGGGGCACCGGGGAGCTGTTTTTT. Translation gives CASSPGDRGTGELFF. Full variable domain (rest looked up from reference TRBV18 and TRBJ2-2): NAGVMQNPRHLVRRRGQEARLRCSPMKGHSHVYWYRQLPEEGLKFMVYLQKENIIDESGMPKERFSAEFPKEGPSILRIQQVVRGDSAAYFCASSPGDRGTGELFFGEGSRLTVL.

This clonotype was detected only a few times. The chain recombines TRBV4-2 with TRBJ2-3, with no clear D. V was trimmed by 0 bases and J by 4 bases, leaving 5 bases between them. Germline lookup yields CDR1 LGHNA and CDR2 YNFKEQ. The CDR3 extends over 13 amino acids. For the CDR3, the DNA is TGTGCCAGCAGCCAAGATGACCCAGATACGCAGTATTTT. As protein: CASSQDDPDTQYF.

In DNA, the CDR3 is TGCGCCAGCAGCAACGCTCCGGGCGGTAACACCGGGGAGCTGTTTTTT. Translating it yields CASSNAPGGNTGELFF. V is TRBV5-1 and J is TRBJ2-2; no definite D call. This CDR3 spans 16 amino acids. V lost 4 bases to trimming and J lost 2 bases, with 15 bases between them. CDR1 and CDR2 from the germline V gene are SGHRS and YFSETQ.

The gene calls are TRBV29-1 and TRBJ2-3; D remains ambiguous. This CDR3 has 13 amino acids. The V end was cut by 5 bases, the J end by 4 bases, with 13 bases between. CDR1 is SQVTM, CDR2 ANQGSEA, per germline. CDR3 sequence: CSVRRELADTQYF. The CDR3 region has the DNA TGCAGCGTTCGTAGGGAATTGGCAGATACGCAGTATTTT.

A few counts support this clonotype. The V and J genes are TRBV29-1 and TRBJ2-7, with 8 bases lining up with TRBD1. This CDR3 has 12 residues. Per germline, CDR1 SQVTM and CDR2 ANQGSEA. V trimming: 5 bases; J trimming: 5 bases; junction bases outside the gene matches: 5. The CDR3 reads CSVLDRGHEQYF. The CDR3 nucleotides are TGCAGCGTTCTCGACAGGGGCCACGAGCAGTACTTC.

The gene calls are TRBV9 and TRBJ2-3; 8 bases agree with TRBD2. Germline assignment: CDR1 SGDLS and CDR2 YYNGEE. The CDR3 extends over 18 amino acids. The V segment lost 0 bases and the J segment 2 bases; nucleotides outside the gene matches: 11. The CDR3 is CASSVGLAGGVSTDTQYF. The CDR3 region has the DNA TGTGCCAGCAGCGTAGGCTTGGCGGGAGGAGTCTCCACAGATACGCAGTATTTT.